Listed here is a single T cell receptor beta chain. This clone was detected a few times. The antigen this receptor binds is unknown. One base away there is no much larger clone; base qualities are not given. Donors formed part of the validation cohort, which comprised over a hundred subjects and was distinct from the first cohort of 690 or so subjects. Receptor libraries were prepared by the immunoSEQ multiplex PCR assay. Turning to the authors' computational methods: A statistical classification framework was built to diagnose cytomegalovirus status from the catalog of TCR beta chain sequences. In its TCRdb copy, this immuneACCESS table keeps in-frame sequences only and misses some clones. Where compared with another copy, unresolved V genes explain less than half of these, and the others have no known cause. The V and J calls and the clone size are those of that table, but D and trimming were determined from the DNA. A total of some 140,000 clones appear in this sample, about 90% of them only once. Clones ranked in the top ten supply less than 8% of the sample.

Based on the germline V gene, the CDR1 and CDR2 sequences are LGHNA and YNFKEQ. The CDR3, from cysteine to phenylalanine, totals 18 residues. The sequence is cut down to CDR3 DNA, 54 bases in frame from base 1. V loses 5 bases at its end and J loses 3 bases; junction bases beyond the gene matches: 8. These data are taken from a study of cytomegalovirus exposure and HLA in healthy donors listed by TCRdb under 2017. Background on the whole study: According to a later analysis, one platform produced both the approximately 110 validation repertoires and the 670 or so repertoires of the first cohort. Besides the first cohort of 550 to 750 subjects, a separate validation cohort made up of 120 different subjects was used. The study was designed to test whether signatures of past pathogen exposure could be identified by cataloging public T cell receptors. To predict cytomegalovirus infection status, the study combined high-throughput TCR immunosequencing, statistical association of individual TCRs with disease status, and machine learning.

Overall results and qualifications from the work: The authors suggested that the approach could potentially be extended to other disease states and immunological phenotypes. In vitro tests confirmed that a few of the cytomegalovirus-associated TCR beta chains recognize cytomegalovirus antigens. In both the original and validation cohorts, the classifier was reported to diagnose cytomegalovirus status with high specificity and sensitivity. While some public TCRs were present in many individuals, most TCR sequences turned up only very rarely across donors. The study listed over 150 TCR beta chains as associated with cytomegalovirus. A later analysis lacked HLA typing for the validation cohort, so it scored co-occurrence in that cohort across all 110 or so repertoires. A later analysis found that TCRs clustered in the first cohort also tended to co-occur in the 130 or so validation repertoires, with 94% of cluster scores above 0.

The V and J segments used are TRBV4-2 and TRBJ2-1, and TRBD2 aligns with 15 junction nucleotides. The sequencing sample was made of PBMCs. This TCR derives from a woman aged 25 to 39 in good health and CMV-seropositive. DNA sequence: TGTGCCAGCAGCGCGGGACTAGCGGGAGGACCCTTCTACAATGAGCAGTTCTTC. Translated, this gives CASSAGLAGGPFYNEQFF.